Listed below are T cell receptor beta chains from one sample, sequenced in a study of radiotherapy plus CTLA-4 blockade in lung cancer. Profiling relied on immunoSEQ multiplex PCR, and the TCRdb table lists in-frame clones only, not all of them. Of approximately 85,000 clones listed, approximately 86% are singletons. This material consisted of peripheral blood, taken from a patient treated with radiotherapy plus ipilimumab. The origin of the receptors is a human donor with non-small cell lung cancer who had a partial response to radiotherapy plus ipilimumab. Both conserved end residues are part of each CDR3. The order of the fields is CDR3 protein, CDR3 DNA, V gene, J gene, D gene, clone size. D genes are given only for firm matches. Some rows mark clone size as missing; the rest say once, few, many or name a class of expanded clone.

cdr3_aa: CASSVQGAGVGEQYF; cdr3_nt: TGTGCCAGCAGTGTACAGGGGGCAGGGGTAGGCGAGCAGTACTTC; v_call: TRBV6-1; j_call: TRBJ2-7; d_call: TRBD1; clone_size: once
cdr3_aa: CASSLAGLSYEQYF; cdr3_nt: TGTGCCAGCAGCCTAGCGGGCCTCTCCTACGAGCAGTACTTC; v_call: TRBV7-8; j_call: TRBJ2-7; d_call: TRBD2; clone_size: NA
cdr3_aa: CASSLLAGLGGNQPQHF; cdr3_nt: TGTGCCAGCAGCTTGCTCGCAGGGCTTGGTGGCAATCAGCCCCAGCATTTT; v_call: TRBV5-6; j_call: TRBJ1-5; d_call: NA; clone_size: NA
cdr3_aa: CASSSRGYTEAFF; cdr3_nt: TGTGCCAGCAGTTCTAGGGGATACACTGAAGCTTTCTTT; v_call: TRBV27; j_call: TRBJ1-1; d_call: NA; clone_size: NA
cdr3_aa: CASTLPVNYGYTF; cdr3_nt: TGTGCCAGCACTTTGCCAGTTAACTATGGCTACACCTTC; v_call: TRBV5-6; j_call: TRBJ1-2; d_call: NA; clone_size: NA
cdr3_aa: CASSPERAGSSYEQYF; cdr3_nt: TGTGCCAGCTCACCGGAACGAGCGGGGAGCTCCTACGAGCAGTACTTC; v_call: TRBV18; j_call: TRBJ2-7; d_call: TRBD2; clone_size: NA
cdr3_aa: CASSQGGRGGSTYTQYF; cdr3_nt: TGCGCCAGCAGCCAGGGGGGTAGGGGCGGGAGTACGTATACGCAGTATTTT; v_call: TRBV4-3; j_call: TRBJ2-3; d_call: TRBD2; clone_size: NA
cdr3_aa: CASKPLSGNTGELFF; cdr3_nt: TGCGCCAGCAAGCCCCTATCGGGGAACACCGGGGAGCTGTTTTTT; v_call: TRBV5-1; j_call: TRBJ2-2; d_call: NA; clone_size: NA
cdr3_aa: CATTATGGANYGYTF; cdr3_nt: TGTGCCACCACAGCGACAGGGGGCGCGAACTATGGCTACACCTTC; v_call: TRBV19; j_call: TRBJ1-2; d_call: TRBD1; clone_size: NA
cdr3_aa: CASSLNGQGNGEKLFF; cdr3_nt: TGTGCCAGCAGCTTGAATGGACAGGGGAATGGTGAAAAACTGTTTTTT; v_call: TRBV7-3; j_call: TRBJ1-4; d_call: TRBD1; clone_size: NA
cdr3_aa: CASLSLATNTGELFF; cdr3_nt: TGTGCCAGCTTATCACTAGCGACAAACACCGGGGAGCTGTTTTTT; v_call: TRBV7-9; j_call: TRBJ2-2; d_call: TRBD2; clone_size: few
cdr3_aa: CAISESDRAQPQHF; cdr3_nt: TGTGCCATCAGTGAGTCCGACAGGGCCCAGCCCCAGCATTTT; v_call: TRBV10-3; j_call: TRBJ1-5; d_call: TRBD1; clone_size: NA
cdr3_aa: CASSSLEAGRYEQYF; cdr3_nt: TGTGCCAGCAGTTCCCTTGAGGCGGGGCGTTACGAGCAGTACTTC; v_call: TRBV28; j_call: TRBJ2-7; d_call: NA; clone_size: NA
cdr3_aa: CASSVAPSGIETQYF; cdr3_nt: TGTGCCAGCAGCGTAGCTCCTAGCGGGATCGAGACCCAGTACTTC; v_call: TRBV9; j_call: TRBJ2-5; d_call: TRBD2; clone_size: NA
cdr3_aa: CASSLRTSGRVGGEQFF; cdr3_nt: TGCGCCAGCAGCTTGCGGACTAGCGGGAGAGTCGGGGGTGAGCAGTTCTTC; v_call: TRBV4-3; j_call: TRBJ2-1; d_call: TRBD2; clone_size: NA
cdr3_aa: CASSYSRRNEAFF; cdr3_nt: TGTGCCAGCAGTTACTCTCGGCGGAACGAAGCTTTCTTT; v_call: TRBV6-6; j_call: TRBJ1-1; d_call: NA; clone_size: NA
cdr3_aa: CASSPGRNYGYTF; cdr3_nt: TGTGCCAGCAGCCCAGGTCGCAACTATGGCTACACCTTC; v_call: TRBV28; j_call: TRBJ1-2; d_call: NA; clone_size: NA